Following are 23 T cell receptor beta chains from one sample sequenced in a study of T-cell reconstitution after alpha-beta-depleted transplantation in children. Unique molecular identifiers were incorporated when the TCRbeta library was constructed. Using its own MiXCR run on the PCR reads, TCRdb lists one record per CDR3 protein. The sample holds 500,000 or so distinct CDR3 sequences, about an eighth seen once. The sequencing here drew on PBMCs, mostly from graft donor cells, taken 180 days after TCRalphabeta/CD19-depleted stem cell transplant. Every receptor here comes from a female patient younger than 10 who had a stem cell transplant for aplastic anemia, so the T cells may come from the graft donor.

This clonotype has only a few counts. V usage is TRBV6-5 and J usage is TRBJ2-2; the match to TRBD2 covers 13 bases. Trimming at V came to 2 bases and at J to 7 bases, leaving 13 bases not matched to a gene. The germline gives CDR1 MNHEY, CDR2 SVGAGI. This CDR3 is 19 amino acids long. CDR3 DNA: TGTGCCAGCAGTTACGCCTTGAGACTAGCGGGAGGTATAAACGGGGAGCTGTTTTTT. It specifies CASSYALRLAGGINGELFF.

This clonotype turned up a few times. This sequence joins TRBV6-1 and TRBJ1-5; tentatively, D is TRBD1 (5 bases). CDR3 length: 16 residues. Trimming removed 8 bases at V and 0 bases at J, with 17 bases between. Germline CDR1 and CDR2: MNHNS and SASEGT. This CDR3 is CASSKRGRYSNQPQHF. The CDR3 DNA reads TGTGCCAGCTCCAAAAGGGGCAGGTATAGCAATCAGCCCCAGCATTTT.

This clonotype was observed many times. The genes are TRBV15 and TRBJ2-7, with D perhaps matching TRBD1 (6 bases). The CDR3 totals 15 residues. Deletions cut 3 bases from V and 4 bases from J, with 16 bases between. CDR1 LNHNV and CDR2 YYDKDF come from the germline V gene (reference sequence). The CDR3 is CATSRGPARGYEQYF. The CDR3 DNA is TGTGCCACCAGCAGGGGACCGGCCAGGGGTTACGAGCAGTACTTC.

This clonotype was seen a handful of times. This rearrangement joins TRBV29-1 to TRBJ1-1; tentative D call: TRBD1 (6 bases). The germline V gene has CDR1 SQVTM and CDR2 ANQGSEA. Trimming removed 3 bases at V and 0 bases at J, with 14 bases between. This CDR3 has 15 residues. This chain's CDR3 is CSVDGQGWMNTEAFF. In nucleotides, the CDR3 is TGCAGCGTTGATGGCCAGGGGTGGATGAACACTGAAGCTTTCTTT.

CDR3 in amino acids: CASSEGGASNQPQHF. The CDR3 DNA reads TGTGCCAGCAGCGAGGGGGGGGCGAGCAATCAGCCCCAGCATTTT. The chain is built from TRBV7-2 and TRBJ1-5, with D maybe TRBD1 (6 bases). Trimming took 5 bases from V and 1 from J, leaving 12 bases between them. Germline-derived CDR1 and CDR2 are SGHTA and FQGNSA. The CDR3 is made up of 15 amino acids. Drawing the rest from reference TRBV7-2 and TRBJ1-5, the complete variable domain is GAGVSQSPSNKVTEKGKDVELRCDPISGHTALYWYRQSLGQGLEFLIYFQGNSAPDKSGLPSDRFSAERTGGSVSTLTIQRTQQEDSAVYLCASSEGGASNQPQHFGDGTRLSIL.

V usage is TRBV5-1 and J usage is TRBJ2-1; tentative D call: TRBD1 (6 bases). Trimming shortened V by 4 bases and J by 12 bases, and 26 bases separated the two germline ends. This CDR3 has 16 amino acids. Per the germline V gene, CDR1 is SGHRS and CDR2 is YFSETQ. CDR3 nucleotides: TGCGCCAGCAGCCAAAAAGCCCGGGACACCCCTCGGGGGCAGTTCTTC. Translation: CASSQKARDTPRGQFF.

The V and J genes are TRBV6-2 or TRBV6-3 and TRBJ2-1; unclear D gene. The CDR3 length is 11 residues. Trimming stripped 8 bases from V and 10 bases from J, with 12 bases between. CDR1 and CDR2 (germline): MNHEY, SVGEGT. The CDR3 nucleotides read TGTGCCAGCGGCGACCGGCAGGAGCAGTTCTTC. This gives the protein CASGDRQEQFF.

This clonotype was picked up a small number of times. The chain carries TRBV4-3 and TRBJ2-1; D not certain. The CDR3 is 15 residues long. Germline loops: CDR1 LGHNA, CDR2 YSLEER. The ends were cut back, 1 base at V and 0 bases at J, with 7 bases in the middle. The CDR3 DNA reads TGCGCCAGCAGCCAAGTGTCCTACTCCTACAATGAGCAGTTCTTC. Translation gives CASSQVSYSYNEQFF.

This clonotype was observed a handful of times. DNA of the CDR3: TGCAGTGCTAGACCTGGCGGTGCGAGCAATCAGCCCCAGCATTTT. Its translation: CSARPGGASNQPQHF. The chain recombines TRBV20-1 with TRBJ1-5; D is ambiguous. CDR3 length equals 15 residues. Germline loops: CDR1 DFQATT, CDR2 SNEGSKA (reference sequence). Trimming shortened V by 2 bases and J by 1 base, and 12 bases separated the two germline ends.

The genes are TRBV3-1 and TRBJ2-7; possibly TRBD2 for D (5 bases). Germline CDR1 and CDR2: LGHDT and YNNKEL (reference sequence). The CDR3 extends over 14 amino acids. The V end was cut by 5 bases, the J end by 0 bases, with 11 bases between. DNA of the CDR3: TGTGCCAGCAGCGAAAGCGGTACCTCCTACGAGCAGTACTTC. This codes for CASSESGTSYEQYF.

CDR3 DNA: TGTGCCAGCAGTGCCCCTACTAGCGCAAACACCGGGGAGCTGTTTTTT. Its protein is CASSAPTSANTGELFF. The chain has TRBV6-4 and TRBJ2-2; 7 bases line up with TRBD2. Germline V gene data show CDR1 as MRHNA and CDR2 as SNTAGT. The CDR3 covers 16 residues. V was pared by 4 bases and J by 2 bases, with 7 bases of the junction left unmatched.

This clonotype came up many times. The chain uses TRBV20-1 and TRBJ2-7; possibly TRBD2 for D (6 bases). The V end was cut by 3 bases, the J end by 2 bases, with 17 bases between. Germline CDR1 reads DFQATT; CDR2 reads SNEGSKA (reference sequence). The CDR3 is 15 amino acids. This chain's CDR3 is CSARISAGFPYEQYF. The CDR3 bases are TGCAGTGCTAGGATTTCGGCGGGATTTCCCTACGAGCAGTACTTC.

Concerning this clonotype: Possible read error: a much larger clone is one base away. The V and J genes are TRBV7-2 and TRBJ2-7, with D tentatively TRBD1 (7 bases). Germline V gives CDR1 SGHTA, CDR2 FQGNSA. This CDR3 has 15 residues. V lost 10 bases, J lost 4 bases, and 23 bases lay in between. In nucleotides, the CDR3 is TGTGCCACACAGGGCGGGGTCAGGGGGTGGTACGAGCAGTACTTC. Protein: CATQGGVRGWYEQYF.

The chain is built from TRBV18 and TRBJ1-2, with 8 bases that match TRBD1. The CDR3 runs to 13 residues. The germline CDR1 and CDR2 sequences are KGHSH and LQKENI. Losses at the gene ends were 4 bases for V and 8 bases for J; bases not matched to a gene: 6. CDR3 in amino acids: CASSRGTGEGYTF. The CDR3, as DNA: TGTGCCAGCTCACGAGGGACAGGCGAGGGCTACACCTTC.

A note on this clonotype: A much larger clonotype is one base distant, so this may be a read error. This chain joins TRBV5-1 and TRBJ2-1, with 10 positions matching TRBD2. V shed 4 bases, J shed 8 bases, and the junction held 12 bases outside the gene matches. This CDR3 spans 16 amino acids. The V gene's germline CDR1 is SGHRS and CDR2 YFSETQ. CDR3 coding DNA: TGCGCCAGCAGCCCTGGAGGGCTAGCGGGAGCGTATGAGCAGTTCTTC. It encodes CASSPGGLAGAYEQFF.

This clonotype was seen a handful of times. This chain uses TRBV28 with TRBJ2-7; D might be TRBD2 (5 bases). The CDR3 loop spans 15 amino acids. The V gene's germline CDR1 is MDHEN and CDR2 SYDVKM. Trimming took 3 bases from V and 0 from J, leaving 12 bases between them. DNA for the CDR3: TGTGCCAGCAGTTTGTCCGGGGTCCCCTCCTACGAGCAGTACTTC. It encodes CASSLSGVPSYEQYF.

This chain connects TRBV28 to TRBJ2-7; possible D gene TRBD2, 6 bases. The V and J ends lost 3 bases and 2 bases respectively, with 14 bases between them. Germline V gene data show CDR1 as MDHEN and CDR2 as SYDVKM. This CDR3 spans 15 amino acids. The CDR3 DNA reads as TGTGCCAGCAGTTTGGGAGGACTCGGGACCTACGAGCAGTACTTC. It codes for CASSLGGLGTYEQYF.

The gene calls are TRBV21-1 and TRBJ2-7; the table's D call, TRBD2, has no DNA check behind it. TRBV21-1 counts as a pseudogene. The CDR3 is 15 amino acids. CDR3 residues: CASNMGGSSSCEQYV. DNA of the CDR3: TGTGCCAGCAACATGGGCGGGAGTTCATCCTGCGAGCAGTACGTC.

A few counts support this clonotype. Its ends do not fully match the called genes, so a read error is possible. The chain couples TRBV6-1 to TRBJ2-7, with D unresolved. CDR1 is MNHNS and CDR2 is SASEGT in the germline V gene. This CDR3 has 15 amino acids. CDR3 in amino acids: CASHQSGLWSFEQYF. The DNA for the CDR3 is TGTGCCAGCCATCAGTCCGGCCTTTGGTCCTTCGAGCAGTACTTC.

As concerns this clonotype: Just one base apart from a much larger clone, this may be a read error. This rearrangement joins TRBV12-3 or TRBV12-4 to TRBJ1-2; D gene unclear. The CDR3 totals 12 residues. CDR3 in amino acids: CASSPDGYGHTF. CDR3 nucleotides: TGTGCCAGCAGTCCGGACGGCTATGGCCACACCTTC.

The sample holds a few counts of this clonotype. V and J are TRBV30 and TRBJ1-3; unclear D gene. The CDR3 runs 11 residues. Per the germline V gene, CDR1 is GTSNPN and CDR2 is SVGIG (reference sequence). CDR3 amino acids: CAGNRWNTIYF. The DNA for the CDR3 is TGTGCTGGCAATAGGTGGAACACCATATATTTT.

This clonotype appeared a few times. The chain links TRBV20-1 to TRBJ1-1; D is unclear. The CDR3 is made up of 13 amino acids. Looked up from germline, CDR1 is DFQATT and CDR2 is SNEGSKA (reference sequence). V dropped 4 bases and J dropped 1 base, with 10 bases sitting between them. Here the CDR3 DNA reads TGCAGTGCTACCGACACCCCGAACACTGAAGCTTTCTTT. Protein sequence: CSATDTPNTEAFF.

In its sample, this clonotype was seen many times. The rearrangement links TRBV10-3 to TRBJ2-1; 7 positions match TRBD2. This CDR3 is 14 amino acids long. The germline CDR1 and CDR2 sequences are ENHRY and SYGVKD. V shed 7 bases and J 8 bases; nucleotides not matched to a gene: 11. In DNA form, the CDR3 reads TGTGCCATCAAGGGAGGGAAAGATCTCGATGAGCAGTTCTTC. This translates into CAIKGGKDLDEQFF.